This T cell receptor (beta chain) was found in a study of response to subunit inactivated influenza vaccine. Via MiXCR, TCRdb re-called the RT-PCR reads, giving one row per CDR3 protein. The sample lists roughly 620,000 distinct CDR3 sequences, roughly 10% occurring once. The germline gives CDR1 SGHRS, CDR2 YFSETQ. The length of the CDR3 is 14 residues. Trimming cost V 5 bases and J 4 bases, with 14 bases left between them. This clonotype was counted many times. The same sample was also studied in work on T cells expressing NK-cell markers. From that second work: UMIs were included in TCR beta cDNA generated by 5'RACE template switching. Sorted CD3+CD56+NKG2C+, CD3+CD56+NKG2C- and CD3+CD56-NKG2C+ T-cell subsets were beta-chain profiled. Roughly 1.0-7.0% of CD8+ T cells in roughly six donors belonged to dominant NKG2C+ clonotypes.

This TCR was sampled from a man aged 50 or older who received an inactivated influenza vaccine. The rearrangement uses TRBV5-1 and TRBJ2-3; the D gene is possibly TRBD2 (5 bases). The sample in question was PBMCs from blood, obtained on the day of vaccination. CDR3 nucleotide sequence: TGCGCCAGCAGAGCGGACCCCACCGCAGATACGCAGTATTTT. This encodes CASRADPTADTQYF.